This entry features one TCR beta chain sequence. As handled by the study authors: Amplification of reference gene primers provided the estimated nucleated cell counts. The data were produced by immunoSEQ multiplex PCR, yet TCRdb's version contains in-frame clones alone and is incomplete. The V and J calls and clone size were taken over from that table, and D and trimming were inferred from the DNA. The sample yields 35,000 to 45,000 clones, around 81% seen once. The record originates from a study of blood T cell repertoires in COVID-19. Across the study: Italy, Spain and the United States were the sources of the convalescent and acute COVID-19 samples. From T cells, B-cell-depleted T cells, or PBMCs came the material, which was cDNA or gDNA.

V dropped 6 bases and J dropped 8 bases, with 7 bases sitting between them. There are 9 residues in the CDR3. Germline CDR1 DFQATT, CDR2 SNEGSKA (reference sequence). The sequenced sample was peripheral blood. The TCR originated in a man aged 50 to 60 with active COVID-19. The genes are TRBV20-1 and TRBJ1-1; D is unresolved. The CDR3, as DNA: TGCAGTGCACCGGTAGAAGCTTTCTTT. This codes for CSAPVEAFF.